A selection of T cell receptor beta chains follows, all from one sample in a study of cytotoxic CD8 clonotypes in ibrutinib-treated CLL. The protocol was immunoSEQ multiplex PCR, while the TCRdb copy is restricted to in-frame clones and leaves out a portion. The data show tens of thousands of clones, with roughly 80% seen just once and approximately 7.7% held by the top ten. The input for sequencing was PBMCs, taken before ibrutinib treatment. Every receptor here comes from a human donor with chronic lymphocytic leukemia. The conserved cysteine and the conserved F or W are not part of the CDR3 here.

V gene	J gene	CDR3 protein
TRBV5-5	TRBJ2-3	ASSYQGSTDTQY
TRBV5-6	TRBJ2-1	ASRRQGHEQF
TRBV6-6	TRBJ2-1	ASGTYNEQF
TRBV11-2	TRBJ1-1	ASSLGQGATEAF
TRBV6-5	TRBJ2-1	ASSYIKTGGNEQF
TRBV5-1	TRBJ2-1	ASGSTGNTNNEQF
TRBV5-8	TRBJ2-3	ASPTPPGKVTDTQY
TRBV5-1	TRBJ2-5	ASSLYVLYETQY
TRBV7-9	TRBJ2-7	ASTYDRGTREQY
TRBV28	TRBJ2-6	ASTPSEVSGANVLT
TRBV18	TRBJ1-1	ASSPDERNTEAF
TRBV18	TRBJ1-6	ASSPQYENSPLH
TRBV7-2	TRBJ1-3	ASSLENRGLVGNTIY
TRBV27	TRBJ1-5	ASSPGRANQPQH
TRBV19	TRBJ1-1	ASSRPGRGNTEAF
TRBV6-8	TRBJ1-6	ASSQGVCSYNSPLH
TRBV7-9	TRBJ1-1	ASSKGGNTEAF
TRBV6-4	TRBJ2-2	ASSDSSTGELF
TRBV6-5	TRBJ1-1	ASSFRAGLNTEAF
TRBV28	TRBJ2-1	ASSPISGSSYNEQF
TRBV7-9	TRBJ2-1	ASSSRRLAGVEQF
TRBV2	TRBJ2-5	ASKRLGAGSQETQY
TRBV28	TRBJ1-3	ASRELGEYQGNTIY
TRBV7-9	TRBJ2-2	ASSDPLRGTGELF
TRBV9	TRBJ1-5	ASSVDHSSNQPQH
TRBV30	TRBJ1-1	AWRRDQATEAF
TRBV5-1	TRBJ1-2	ASKADDNYGYT
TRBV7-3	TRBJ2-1	ASSLLLGAYNEQF
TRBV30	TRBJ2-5	AQAGGRGETQY
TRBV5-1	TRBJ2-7	ASSPRTVTYEQY
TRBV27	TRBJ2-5	ASSSGLAGGETQY
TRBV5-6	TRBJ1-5	ASSLVGPHQPQH
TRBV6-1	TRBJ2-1	ASRSASGSYNEQF